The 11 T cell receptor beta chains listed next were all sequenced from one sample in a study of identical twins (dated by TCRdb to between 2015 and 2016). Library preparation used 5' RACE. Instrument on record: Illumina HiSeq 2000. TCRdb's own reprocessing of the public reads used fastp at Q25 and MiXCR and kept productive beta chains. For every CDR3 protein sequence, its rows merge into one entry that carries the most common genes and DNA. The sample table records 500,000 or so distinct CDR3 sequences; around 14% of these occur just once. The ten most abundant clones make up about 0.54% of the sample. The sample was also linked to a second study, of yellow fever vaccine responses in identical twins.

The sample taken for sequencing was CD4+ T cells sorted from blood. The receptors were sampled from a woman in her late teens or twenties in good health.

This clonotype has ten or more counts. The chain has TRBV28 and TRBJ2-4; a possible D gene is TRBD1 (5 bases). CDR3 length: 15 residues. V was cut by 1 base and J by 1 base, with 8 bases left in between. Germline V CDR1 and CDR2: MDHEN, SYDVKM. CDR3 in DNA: TGTGCCAGCAGTTTATATGGGGCGGCCAAAAACATTCAGTACTTC. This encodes CASSLYGAAKNIQYF.

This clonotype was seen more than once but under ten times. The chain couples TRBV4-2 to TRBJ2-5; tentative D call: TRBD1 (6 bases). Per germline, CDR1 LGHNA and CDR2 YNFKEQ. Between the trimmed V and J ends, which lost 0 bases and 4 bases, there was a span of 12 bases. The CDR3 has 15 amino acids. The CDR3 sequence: CASSQDSGGAETQYF. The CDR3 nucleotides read TGTGCCAGCAGCCAAGACTCTGGGGGCGCAGAGACCCAGTACTTC.

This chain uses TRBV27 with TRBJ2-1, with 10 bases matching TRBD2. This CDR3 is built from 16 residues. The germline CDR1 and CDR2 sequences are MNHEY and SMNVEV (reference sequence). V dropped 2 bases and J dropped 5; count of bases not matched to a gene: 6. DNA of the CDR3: TGTGCCAGCAGTTTACAGATAGCGGGAGGCAACAATGAGCAGTTCTTC. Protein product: CASSLQIAGGNNEQFF.

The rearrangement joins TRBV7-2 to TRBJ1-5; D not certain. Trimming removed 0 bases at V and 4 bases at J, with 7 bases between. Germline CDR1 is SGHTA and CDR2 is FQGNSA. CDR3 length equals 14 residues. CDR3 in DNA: TGTGCCAGCAGCTTAGCGTGGGGAAATCAGCCCCAGCATTTT. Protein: CASSLAWGNQPQHF.

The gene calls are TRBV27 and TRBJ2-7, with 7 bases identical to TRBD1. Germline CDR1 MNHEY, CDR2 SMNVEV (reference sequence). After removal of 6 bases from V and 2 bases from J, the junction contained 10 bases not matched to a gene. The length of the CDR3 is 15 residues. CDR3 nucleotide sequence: TGTGCCAGCAGGACACCGACAGGGTTCACCTACGAGCAGTACTTC. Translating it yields CASRTPTGFTYEQYF.

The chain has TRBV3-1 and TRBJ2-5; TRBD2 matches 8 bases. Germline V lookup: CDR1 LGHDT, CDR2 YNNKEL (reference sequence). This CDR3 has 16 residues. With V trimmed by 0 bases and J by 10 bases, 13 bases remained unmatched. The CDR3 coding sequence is TGTGCCAGCAGCCAAGAATTTACGGGGGGGCCGATGAACCAGTACTTC. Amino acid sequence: CASSQEFTGGPMNQYF.

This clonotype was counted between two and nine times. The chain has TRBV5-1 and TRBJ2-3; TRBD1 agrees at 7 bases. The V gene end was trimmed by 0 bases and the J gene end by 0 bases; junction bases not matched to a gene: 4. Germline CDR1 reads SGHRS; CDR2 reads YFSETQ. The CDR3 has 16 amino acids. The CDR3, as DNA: TGCGCCAGCAGCTTGGCTGGGACAGCTAGCACAGATACGCAGTATTTT. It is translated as CASSLAGTASTDTQYF.

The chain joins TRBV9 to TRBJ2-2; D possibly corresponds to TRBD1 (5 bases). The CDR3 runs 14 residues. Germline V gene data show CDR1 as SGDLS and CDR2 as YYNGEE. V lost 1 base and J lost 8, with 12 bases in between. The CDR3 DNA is TGTGCCAGCAGCGTAATGCAGGGAAGGGGGGAGCTGTTTTTT. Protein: CASSVMQGRGELFF.

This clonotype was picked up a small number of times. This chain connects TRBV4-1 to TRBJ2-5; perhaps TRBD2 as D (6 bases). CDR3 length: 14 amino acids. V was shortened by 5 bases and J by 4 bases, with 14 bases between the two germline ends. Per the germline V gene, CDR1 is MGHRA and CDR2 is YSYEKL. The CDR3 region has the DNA TGCGCCAGCAGCAACAGGCGGGAAGGAGAGACCCAGTACTTC. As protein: CASSNRREGETQYF.

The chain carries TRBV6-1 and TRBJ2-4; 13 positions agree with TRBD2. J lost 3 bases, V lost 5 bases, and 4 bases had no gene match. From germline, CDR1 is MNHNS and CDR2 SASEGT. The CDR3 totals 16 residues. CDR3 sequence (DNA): TGTGCCAGCAGTAGGACTAGCGGGAGAGTCAAAAACATTCAGTACTTC. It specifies CASSRTSGRVKNIQYF.

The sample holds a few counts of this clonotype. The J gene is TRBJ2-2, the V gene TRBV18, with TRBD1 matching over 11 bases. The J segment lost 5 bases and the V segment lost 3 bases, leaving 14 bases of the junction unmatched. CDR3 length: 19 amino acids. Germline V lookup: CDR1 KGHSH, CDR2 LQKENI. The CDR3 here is CASSPPGWTGGAVTGELFF. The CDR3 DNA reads TGTGCCAGCTCACCCCCCGGTTGGACAGGGGGCGCAGTGACCGGGGAGCTGTTTTTT.